This T cell receptor (beta chain) comes out of a study of technical replicates of blood from a few donors. Produced via immunoSEQ multiplex PCR; TCRdb's table is partial and in-frame only. This sample has approximately 70,000 clones, with around 97% found just once. This CDR3 contains 16 residues. The germline CDR1 and CDR2 sequences are LGHNA and YNFKEQ. V lost 1 base to trimming and J lost 5 bases, with 17 bases between them. The sample comprised T cells isolated from PBMCs. This rearrangement joins TRBV4-2 to TRBJ2-5, with a weak D call TRBD2 (5 bases). The source is a human donor in good health. CDR3 residues: CASSQAETEVRETQYF. CDR3 coding DNA: TGTGCCAGCAGCCAAGCGGAGACGGAGGTTCGGGAGACCCAGTACTTC.